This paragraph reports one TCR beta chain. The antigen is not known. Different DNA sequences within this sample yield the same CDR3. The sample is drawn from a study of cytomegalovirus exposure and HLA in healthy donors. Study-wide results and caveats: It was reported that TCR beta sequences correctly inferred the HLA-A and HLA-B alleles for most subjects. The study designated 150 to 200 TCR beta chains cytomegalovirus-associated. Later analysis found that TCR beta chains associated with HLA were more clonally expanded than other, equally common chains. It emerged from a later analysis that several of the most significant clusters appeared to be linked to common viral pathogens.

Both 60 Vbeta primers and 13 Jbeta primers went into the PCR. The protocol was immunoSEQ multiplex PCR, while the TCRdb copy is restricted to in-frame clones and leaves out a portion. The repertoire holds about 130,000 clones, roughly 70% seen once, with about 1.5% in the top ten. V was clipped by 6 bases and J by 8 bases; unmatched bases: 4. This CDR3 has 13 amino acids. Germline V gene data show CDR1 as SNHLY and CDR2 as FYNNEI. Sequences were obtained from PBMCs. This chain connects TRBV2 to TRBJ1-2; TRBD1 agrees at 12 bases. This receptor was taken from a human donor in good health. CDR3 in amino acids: CASRGQGAGGYTF. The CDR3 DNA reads TGTGCCAGCAGGGGACAGGGGGCAGGAGGCTACACCTTC. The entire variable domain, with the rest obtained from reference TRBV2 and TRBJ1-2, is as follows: EPEVTQTPSHQVTQMGQEVILRCVPISNHLYFYWYRQILGQKVEFLVSFYNNEISEKSEIFDDQFSVERPDGSNFTLKIRSTKLEDSAMYFCASRGQGAGGYTFGSGTRLTVV.